Below, one T cell receptor (beta chain) is given with its context. Its antigen is still unknown. This sample was taken from a study of cytomegalovirus exposure and HLA in healthy donors. Study-wide results and caveats: The classifier was said to identify cytomegalovirus status with high specificity and sensitivity. Later, an analysis found that TCR clusters from the first cohort tended to co-occur in the 95 to 150 validation repertoires. Confirmation in vitro established that a few CMV-associated chains were specific for CMV antigens. Most sequenced TCRs were rare (though some public TCRs occurred in many donors).

Produced via immunoSEQ multiplex PCR; TCRdb's table is partial and in-frame only. The table lists around 200,000 clones, roughly 81% of them singletons. V lost 1 base to trimming and J lost 10 bases, with 23 bases between them. Per germline, CDR1 MNHEY and CDR2 SMNVEV (reference sequence). The CDR3 length is 17 residues. The TCR sequence derives from a young woman in good health and CMV-seronegative. The chain recombines TRBV27 with TRBJ2-1, with D possibly being TRBD1 (6 bases). The sequenced material came from PBMCs. CDR3 protein: CASSLFLVGSGAGEQFF. The CDR3 DNA is TGTGCCAGCAGTTTATTTTTGGTAGGGTCAGGGGCCGGGGAGCAGTTCTTC.